A selection of T cell receptor beta chains follows, all from one sample in a study of OX40 agonist ivuxolimab in advanced cancers. Clones were read by immunoSEQ multiplex PCR, and TCRdb kept only the in-frame ones, dropping some. The profile covers 83,000 or so clones, with approximately 86% appearing a single time and approximately 1.9% taken by the ten largest. The sample here was CD4+ or CD8+ T cells sorted from blood, taken in a trial of the OX40 agonist ivuxolimab. The receptor set was obtained from an adult with an advanced solid tumor such as melanoma, head and neck, liver or kidney cancer. Both conserved end residues are part of each CDR3. The D gene is left open where the match is weak. Rows give clone size only sometimes, using once, few, many, or a class for an expanded clone.

D gene	J gene	V gene	clone size	CDR3 protein	CDR3 DNA
-	TRBJ2-1	TRBV4-3	-	CASSQTNTQTEQFF	TGCGCCAGCAGCCAAACCAATACCCAAACCGAGCAGTTCTTC
TRBD1	TRBJ2-5	TRBV18	-	CASSRGQLQETQYF	TGTGCCAGCTCACGGGGACAGCTACAAGAGACCCAGTACTTC
TRBD2	TRBJ2-3	TRBV6-4	-	CASSATSGRNTDTQYF	TGTGCCAGCAGTGCCACTAGCGGGAGGAACACAGATACGCAGTATTTT
TRBD2	TRBJ2-3	TRBV5-6	once	CASSPWTSEADTQYF	TGTGCCAGCAGCCCCTGGACTAGCGAAGCAGATACGCAGTATTTT
TRBD2	TRBJ2-3	TRBV7-2	-	CASSLLTSGGTDTQYF	TGTGCCAGCAGCCTCCTGACTAGCGGGGGCACAGATACGCAGTATTTT
TRBD2	TRBJ2-7	TRBV4-2	once	CASSLGTTMGWEQYF	TGTGCCAGCAGCCTAGGGACTACCATGGGCTGGGAGCAGTACTTC
-	TRBJ2-7	TRBV12-5	-	CASASEARLEW	TGTGCTAGTGCCTCGGAAGCCAGGTTGGAGTGG
-	TRBJ2-3	TRBV7-9	once	CASSLVKGPDTQYF	TGTGCCAGCAGCTTGGTAAAGGGACCAGATACGCAGTATTTT
-	TRBJ2-2	TRBV7-3	-	CASSSPAEEHTGELFF	TGTGCCAGCAGCTCGCCGGCGGAGGAACACACCGGGGAGCTGTTTTTT
-	TRBJ1-5	TRBV30	-	CAWSAGVHQPQHF	TGTGCCTGGAGCGCAGGAGTCCATCAGCCCCAGCATTTT
-	TRBJ1-1	TRBV5-4	-	CASSSYSFLNTEAFF	TGTGCCAGCAGCTCCTACAGTTTTTTGAACACTGAAGCTTTCTTT
-	TRBJ2-5	TRBV18	-	CASSLTGDGETQYF	TGTGCCAGCTCACTCACGGGAGATGGGGAGACCCAGTACTTC
-	TRBJ1-4	TRBV7-2	-	CASSYATPPTNEKLFF	TGTGCCAGCAGCTACGCGACACCCCCAACTAATGAAAAACTGTTTTTT
-	TRBJ2-7	TRBV19	-	CASSAGTTYEQYF	TGTGCCAGTAGTGCCGGGACAACCTACGAGCAGTACTTC
-	TRBJ2-7	TRBV6-1	-	CASSLSYNYEQYF	TGTGCCAGCAGTCTAAGTTACAACTACGAGCAGTACTTC
TRBD2	TRBJ2-7	TRBV7-9	-	CASSLTRTSGGWYEQYF	TGTGCCAGCAGCCTTACCCGGACTAGCGGGGGGTGGTACGAGCAGTACTTC
-	TRBJ1-2	TRBV4-2	-	CASSQDVQGNGYTF	TGTGCCAGCAGCCAAGATGTACAGGGCAATGGCTACACCTTC
-	TRBJ1-1	TRBV19	-	CASSIPAGGGNTEAFF	TGTGCCAGTAGTATACCCGCGGGAGGGGGAAACACTGAAGCTTTCTTT